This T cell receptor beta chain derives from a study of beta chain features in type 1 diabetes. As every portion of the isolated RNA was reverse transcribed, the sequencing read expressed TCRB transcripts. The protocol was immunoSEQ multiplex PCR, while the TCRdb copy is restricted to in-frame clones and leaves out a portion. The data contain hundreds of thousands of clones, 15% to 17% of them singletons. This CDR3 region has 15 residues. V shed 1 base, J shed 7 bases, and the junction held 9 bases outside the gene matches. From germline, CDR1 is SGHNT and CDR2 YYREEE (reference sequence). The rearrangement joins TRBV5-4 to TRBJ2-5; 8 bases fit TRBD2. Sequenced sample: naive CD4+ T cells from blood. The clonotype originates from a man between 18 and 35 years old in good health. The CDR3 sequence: CASSLWPGLVTTQYF. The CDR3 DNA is TGTGCCAGCAGCTTGTGGCCGGGACTAGTCACGACCCAGTACTTC.